Listed here are 14 T cell receptor beta chains from one sample, sequenced in a study of T cells after yellow fever vaccination. TCRdb re-analysed the 5' RACE reads in MiXCR, keeping a single row per CDR3 protein. The table lists 350,000 to 450,000 distinct CDR3 sequences, around 20% of them singletons. The sequencing used PBMCs, collected before the yellow fever booster vaccination. The origin of the receptors is a man younger than 35 who received the YFV17D yellow fever vaccine.

This clonotype has just a few counts. V usage is TRBV27 and J usage is TRBJ2-7, with 11 bases aligning to TRBD1. CDR1 and CDR2 from the germline V gene are MNHEY and SMNVEV (reference sequence). This CDR3 has 11 amino acids. The CDR3 is CASSSPGQGDV. In nucleotides, the CDR3 is TGTGCCAGCAGCAGTCCGGGACAGGGGGACGTC.

This chain joins TRBV20-1 and TRBJ2-7; the match to TRBD1 covers 7 bases. There are 14 residues in the CDR3. Germline CDR1 DFQATT, CDR2 SNEGSKA (reference sequence). V trimming: 0 bases; J trimming: 5 bases; junction bases outside the gene matches: 7. CDR3 DNA: TGCAGTGCTAGAGATCGGACAGGCTTTGACGAGCAGTACGTC. This codes for CSARDRTGFDEQYV.

This clonotype was detected only a few times. J is TRBJ1-2 and V is TRBV7-2, with D tentatively TRBD1 (6 bases). This CDR3 spans 14 amino acids. CDR1 is SGHTA and CDR2 is FQGNSA in the germline V gene. Trimming left V 1 base short and J 4 bases short, with 10 bases between. The CDR3 nucleotides are TGTGCCAGCAGCTTAGACAGGGCTCCCTATGGCTACACCTTC. Encoded protein: CASSLDRAPYGYTF.

The chain carries TRBV29-1 and TRBJ1-1; the D is unclear. Trimming cost V 5 bases and J 2 bases, with 3 bases left between them. The CDR3 runs to 10 residues. Per germline, CDR1 SQVTM and CDR2 ANQGSEA. CDR3 residues: CSVSNTEAFF. The CDR3 DNA reads TGCAGCGTTTCCAACACTGAAGCTTTCTTT.

This chain connects TRBV20-1 to TRBJ1-1; 9 positions agree with TRBD1. This CDR3 contains 13 residues. Looked up from germline, CDR1 is DFQATT and CDR2 is SNEGSKA (reference sequence). After removal of 3 bases from V and 5 bases from J, the junction contained 4 bases not matched to a gene. The CDR3 coding sequence is TGCAGTGCTAGGACAGGGGGAGGGACTGAAGCTTTCTTT. Translated: CSARTGGGTEAFF.

This clonotype was counted only a few times. V gene TRBV5-5 combines with J gene TRBJ1-1; D remains unclear. Germline loops: CDR1 SGHKS, CDR2 YYEKEE (reference sequence). V was clipped by 1 base and J by 0 bases, with 10 bases between them. CDR3 length: 15 residues. The CDR3 bases are TGTGCCAGCAGCTTGACGGAACCTATGAACACTGAAGCTTTCTTT. It is translated as CASSLTEPMNTEAFF.

This clonotype was seen a few times. The gene calls are TRBV6-2 or TRBV6-3 and TRBJ2-3, with a tentative D call TRBD2 (6 bases). Trimming took 2 bases from V and 3 from J, leaving 18 bases between them. Germline V gives CDR1 MNHEY, CDR2 SVGEGT. The CDR3 is made up of 17 amino acids. CDR3 DNA sequence: TGTGCCAGCAGTTACCCCCCCCTGGCGGGGCTAACAGATACGCAGTATTTT. Its protein is CASSYPPLAGLTDTQYF.

Only a few counts were recorded for this clonotype. This sequence joins TRBV20-1 and TRBJ2-7; 8 bases align to TRBD2. Unmatched junction bases numbered 9, after V lost 2 bases and J lost 0 bases. The CDR3 sequence is 16 residues long. Germline CDR1 reads DFQATT; CDR2 reads SNEGSKA (reference sequence). The CDR3 here is CSARREGTLTSYEQYF. CDR3 nucleotide sequence: TGCAGTGCTAGACGGGAGGGAACTCTGACCTCCTACGAGCAGTACTTC.

This clonotype has more than one count but fewer than ten. The V call is TRBV10-3, the J call TRBJ1-1; D might be TRBD1 (6 bases). Trimming removed 2 bases at V and 2 bases at J, with 15 bases between. The CDR3 runs 16 residues. CDR1 is ENHRY, CDR2 SYGVKD, per germline. The CDR3, as DNA: TGTGCCATCAGTGAGATCCGGAGGGGGTTAAACACTGAAGCTTTCTTT. It yields the protein CAISEIRRGLNTEAFF.

In DNA form, the CDR3 reads TGTGCCAGCAGTGAAGTTTGGACAGGCAAGGCGGAGTCACCCCTCCACTTT. Translating it yields CASSEVWTGKAESPLHF. The chain employs TRBV6-1 and TRBJ1-6; the match to TRBD1 covers 7 bases. Trimming at V came to 1 base and at J to 10 bases, leaving 13 bases not matched to a gene. The germline V gene has CDR1 MNHNS and CDR2 SASEGT. There are 17 residues in the CDR3.

This clonotype turned up a few times. CDR3 coding DNA: TGTGCCAGCAGCAAAGGTAATAAGGCAGGGGACGCTTTCTTT. Translation gives CASSKGNKAGDAFF. The gene calls are TRBV21-1 and TRBJ1-1; no check of the table's D call, TRBD1, against the DNA was made. TRBV21-1 is a pseudogene. CDR3 length equals 14 residues.

This clonotype came up a few times. J is TRBJ1-5 and V is TRBV18; D gene uncertain. Germline lookup yields CDR1 KGHSH and CDR2 LQKENI. Trimming shortened V by 4 bases and J by 3 bases, and 7 bases separated the two germline ends. This CDR3 contains 13 residues. The CDR3 reads CASSQDYNQPQHF. Here the CDR3 DNA reads TGTGCCAGCTCACAGGACTACAATCAGCCCCAGCATTTT.

The chain is built from TRBV9 and TRBJ1-3, with D hard to call. The germline V gene encodes CDR1 SGDLS and CDR2 YYNGEE. Trimming left V 6 bases short and J 2 bases short, with 12 bases between. CDR3 length: 14 amino acids. For the CDR3, the DNA is TGTGCCAGCACCGCGACTGGGACTGGAAACACCATATATTTT. Translated, it gives CASTATGTGNTIYF. Looking up the rest from reference TRBV9 and TRBJ1-3 gives the full variable domain: DSGVTQTPKHLITATGQRVTLRCSPRSGDLSVYWYQQSLDQGLQFLIQYYNGEERAKGNILERFSAQQFPDLHSELNLSSLELGDSALYFCASTATGTGNTIYFGEGSWLTVV.

Here the CDR3 DNA reads TGCGCCAGCAGCTTGGCCTCAAACGATTATGGGGAGCTGTTTTTT. This sequence encodes CASSLASNDYGELFF. This chain uses TRBV5-1 with TRBJ2-2; D uncertain. From germline, CDR1 is SGHRS and CDR2 YFSETQ. The CDR3 runs 15 residues. Trimming took off 0 bases at V and 8 bases at J, with 14 bases between the two ends.